A selection of T cell receptor beta chains follows, all from one sample in a study of cytomegalovirus exposure and HLA in healthy donors. Clones were read by immunoSEQ multiplex PCR, and TCRdb kept only the in-frame ones, dropping some. The table lists about 190,000 clones, approximately 82% of them singletons. Sequencing used PBMCs. The receptors originated from a man aged 40-50 years in good health and CMV-seropositive. The CDR3 runs from the conserved cysteine through the conserved F or W. D genes are given only for firm matches. For some rows the clone size is stated as once, few or many, or as a class when expanded; others skip it.

D	V	size	J	DNA	CDR3
.	TRBV6-5	.	TRBJ1-6	TGTGCCAGCAGTTACTCTCAGGGTTTCGGGAATTCACCCCTCCACTTT	CASSYSQGFGNSPLHF
.	TRBV5-6	.	TRBJ2-2	TGTGCCAGCAGCGACACTCGGGACTCGCTTCCTGGGGAGCTGTTTTTT	CASSDTRDSLPGELFF
TRBD2	TRBV6-5	once	TRBJ2-1	TGTGCCAGCACTAGCGGGAGCTATGAGCAGTTCTTC	CASTSGSYEQFF
.	TRBV19	.	TRBJ2-7	TGTGCCAGTACACCTACCGGGACAAGATACGAGCAGTACTTC	CASTPTGTRYEQYF
TRBD1	TRBV30	.	TRBJ2-1	TGTGCCTGGACCCCACAGGGGATTGAGCAGTTCTTC	CAWTPQGIEQFF
TRBD2	TRBV5-4	.	TRBJ2-5	TGTGCCAGCAGCACGGGACTAGCGGGAGGGCTCCCAGAGACCCAGTACTTC	CASSTGLAGGLPETQYF
.	TRBV19	.	TRBJ2-6	TGTGCCAGTAGTATCTATCAGGGCTCTGGGGCCAACGGCCTGACTTTC	CASSIYQGSGANGLTF
TRBD1	TRBV19	.	TRBJ1-3	TGTGCCAGTAGTACTGGACAGGGAAGGACTGGAAACACCATATATTTT	CASSTGQGRTGNTIYF
TRBD2	TRBV4-3	.	TRBJ2-7	TGCGCCAGCAGCCAGCTCCCGGGGGGGAACTACGAGCAGTACTTC	CASSQLPGGNYEQYF
TRBD2	TRBV30	.	TRBJ2-1	TGTGCCTGGGCCCAGCGACTAGCGGGAAGCATCCATGAGCAGTTCTTC	CAWAQRLAGSIHEQFF
.	TRBV7-2	.	TRBJ1-2	TGTGCCAGCAGCTTAGATTCGTCGGCCGGGGGCTACACCTTC	CASSLDSSAGGYTF
TRBD2	TRBV19	few	TRBJ2-3	TGTGCCAGTAAATCAAGGACTAGCGGAAGCACAGATACGCAGTATTTT	CASKSRTSGSTDTQYF
TRBD2	TRBV9	.	TRBJ2-1	TGTGCCAGCAGCGTAGCAAGAGGGGCTAGCGGGGGAAACAATGAGCAGTTCTTC	CASSVARGASGGNNEQFF
.	TRBV10-2	.	TRBJ1-1	TGCGCCAGCAGTCCGATGGGGAGAGGCACTGAAGCTTTCTTT	CASSPMGRGTEAFF
.	TRBV4-1	.	TRBJ1-2	TGCGCCAGCAGCCAAGATCGGGTGCCGGCTTTGGATGGCTACACCTTC	CASSQDRVPALDGYTF
.	TRBV19	.	TRBJ2-1	TGTGCCAGTAGTACAGGGGCGACTTACAATGAGCAGTTCTTC	CASSTGATYNEQFF
TRBD1	TRBV10-3	.	TRBJ2-5	TGTGCCATCAGTGAGGGGACAGGGGGGAGGGAGACCCAGTACTTC	CAISEGTGGRETQYF
.	TRBV5-1	.	TRBJ1-6	TGCGCCAGCAGCTTGGTGGCAGGGCTTACGGATTCACCCCTCCACTTT	CASSLVAGLTDSPLHF
TRBD2	TRBV27	.	TRBJ2-5	TGTGCCAGCAGTCCCGTGAGCGGGAGGGAGACCCAGTACTTC	CASSPVSGRETQYF
TRBD1	TRBV30	once	TRBJ1-1	TGTGCCTGGAGTGTTCGCGGACAGGGTTTGGGGGCTTTCTTT	CAWSVRGQGLGAFF
.	TRBV19	.	TRBJ2-5	TGTGCCAGTAGTAGATCAGGGCCGGAGACCCAGTACTTC	CASSRSGPETQYF
.	TRBV6-5	.	TRBJ1-2	TGTGCCAGCCTCTCCGACTCAAATGGCTACACCTTC	CASLSDSNGYTF
.	TRBV10-3	.	TRBJ2-6	TGTGCCATACAGGGCTCTGGGGCCAACGTCCTGACTTTC	CAIQGSGANVLTF
TRBD2	TRBV5-4	.	TRBJ2-1	TGTGCCAGCAGCCCGAGTGGGGTAGCGGGAGGGGGGATGGTTGAGCAGTTCTTC	CASSPSGVAGGGMVEQFF
.	TRBV7-8	.	TRBJ1-3	TGTGCCAGCAGCTTACTCAGGGGATCAGTTGTTGGAAACACCATATATTTT	CASSLLRGSVVGNTIYF
TRBD2	TRBV19	.	TRBJ2-7	TGTGCCAGTAGTATACTAGCGGGAGTCGGGAAACCGGAGCAGTACTTC	CASSILAGVGKPEQYF
TRBD1	TRBV18	.	TRBJ2-1	TGTGCCAGCTCACCACGGTTGCTGGGACAGCAGTACAATGAGCAGTTCTTC	CASSPRLLGQQYNEQFF
.	TRBV27	.	TRBJ1-1	TGTGCCAGCAGTATATACGCGGATCCCACTGAAGCTTTCTTT	CASSIYADPTEAFF
.	TRBV18	.	TRBJ2-7	TGTGCCAGCTCCCCTCGGGACTCCGCGTACGAGCAGTACTTC	CASSPRDSAYEQYF
.	TRBV7-9	.	TRBJ2-1	TGTTCCAGCAGCTCCTCAGGACTATCTTGGGGCAATGAGCAGTTCTTC	CSSSSSGLSWGNEQFF
TRBD1	TRBV10-3	few	TRBJ2-7	TGTGCCATCAACCCGGGACAGGGCTCCTACGAGCAGTACTTC	CAINPGQGSYEQYF
.	TRBV11-2	once	TRBJ2-7	TGTGCCAGCAGCTTAGAACACGTCTCCTACGAGCAGTACTTC	CASSLEHVSYEQYF
TRBD2	TRBV5-6	few	TRBJ2-5	TGTGCCAGCAGCTTACCTAGCGGAGCTCAAGAGACCCAGTACTTC	CASSLPSGAQETQYF
.	TRBV6-5	.	TRBJ2-7	TGTGCCAGCAGTTCCACGCGGCAGCGCCTCTCCTACGAGCAGTACTTC	CASSSTRQRLSYEQYF
TRBD1	TRBV2	.	TRBJ2-5	TGTGCCAGCAGTCGACAGGGAGACGCAGAGACCCAGTACTTC	CASSRQGDAETQYF
.	TRBV29-1	.	TRBJ1-2	TGCAGCGTTGACGGGGACATTGGGGGCTACACCTTC	CSVDGDIGGYTF
.	TRBV6-1	.	TRBJ1-5	TGTGCCAGCAGGCTCAGCACAGGGCAGTATCAGCCCCAGCATTTT	CASRLSTGQYQPQHF
TRBD1	TRBV6-1	.	TRBJ1-2	TGTGCCAGCATACAATCAGGGGGTGGCTACACCTTC	CASIQSGGGYTF
TRBD2	TRBV5-4	.	TRBJ2-1	TGTGCCAGCAGCCCCAAAGGGGCTAGCGGGAGGGCCTCGGCCTACAATGAGCAGTTCTTC	CASSPKGASGRASAYNEQFF
.	TRBV7-2	.	TRBJ2-2	TGTGCCAGCAGCTTAGGGGGCGGGAAAGGCGGGGAGCTGTTTTTT	CASSLGGGKGGELFF
.	TRBV7-2	.	TRBJ2-1	TGTGCCAGCAGCTTAGCGTGGGAGATTGAGCAGTTCTTC	CASSLAWEIEQFF
TRBD1	TRBV29-1	once	TRBJ1-1	TGCAGCGCCGAACAGGGGGTAGGGTCCCCTGAAGCTTTCTTT	CSAEQGVGSPEAFF